The source of this T cell receptor (beta chain) is a study of blood T cells in healthy people across ages. The length of the CDR3 is 12 residues. Between the trimmed V and J ends, which lost 5 bases and 3 bases, there was a span of 11 bases. From germline, CDR1 is DFQATT and CDR2 SNEGSKA (reference sequence). PCR was performed a second time for about 7 to 11 cycles using a sample-barcoded 5' primer and a J-beta primer mix. MiXCR was run by TCRdb on the 5' RACE reads, yielding one entry per CDR3 protein. The repertoire consists of some 800,000 distinct CDR3 sequences, with roughly 25% occurring once and the leading ten covering under 4%. The same data also contributed to another study, on T cells of mothers and their children.

The source is a boy younger than 18 in good health. The sample was blood. V and J are TRBV20-1 and TRBJ2-7; D gene ambiguous. CDR3 nucleotide sequence: TGCAGTGCTCACCCTTTGGGCTACGAGCAGTACTTC. It codes for CSAHPLGYEQYF.